The following is a T cell receptor beta chain sequence with its context. Its antigen is unknown. The data stem from a study of T cells in Graves' hyperthyroidism and ophthalmopathy. Findings of the study overall: Blood also held most thyroid clonotypes expanded beyond 0.001. Median prediction lead before ophthalmopathy onset was 6.5 months with the model.

The authors deemed Graves' hyperthyroidism stable absent ophthalmopathy progression within 18 months. RNA transcripts were the template for amplifying TCR beta CDR3 regions. HTBI primers drove first-round RT-PCR of the TCR CDR3. TCRdb passed the multiplex PCR reads through MiXCR, listing each CDR3 protein once. The data hold a few hundred thousand distinct CDR3 sequences, with roughly 46% observed a single time. There are 13 residues in the CDR3. The germline V gene encodes CDR1 SNHLY and CDR2 FYNNEI. The TCR was taken from a woman aged 18-29 years with Graves' hyperthyroidism. The V call is TRBV2, the J call TRBJ1-5, with 10 positions matching TRBD1. Sequencing input: peripheral blood or thyroid tissue (not recorded which). The chain's CDR3 is CARGGQGGQPQHF. CDR3 sequence (DNA): TGTGCGCGCGGCGGACAGGGGGGCCAGCCCCAGCATTTT.